These 15 T cell receptor beta chains came from one sample sequenced in a study of cytomegalovirus exposure and HLA in healthy donors. In the PCR, 60 Vbeta and 13 Jbeta primers were used. Only in-frame clones appear in the TCRdb table, and some are missing; sequencing was by immunoSEQ multiplex PCR. The table shows 60,000 to 70,000 clones, with 71% occurring only once. The sample was PBMCs. These receptor sequences come from a man aged 45-60 years in good health and CMV-seropositive.

This clone was seen a handful of times. The chain couples TRBV5-6 to TRBJ2-3; 9 positions agree with TRBD2. This CDR3 has 15 residues. Germline V gene lookup returns CDR1 SGHDT and CDR2 YYEEEE. The ends lost 0 bases at V and 6 bases at J; junction bases unmatched: 5. The CDR3 nucleotides are TGTGCCAGCAGCTTGGAGCGGGAGGCTCGCGATACGCAGTATTTT. Its translation is CASSLEREARDTQYF.

This chain uses TRBV4-2 with TRBJ2-3, with 10 bases fitting TRBD2. V shed 1 base and J 2 bases; nucleotides not matched to a gene: 6. This CDR3 contains 17 residues. Germline V gives CDR1 LGHNA, CDR2 YNFKEQ. The CDR3 protein is CASSQVGTSGITDTQYF. The CDR3, as DNA: TGTGCCAGCAGCCAAGTGGGTACTAGCGGGATCACAGATACGCAGTATTTT.

The chain has TRBV10-2 and TRBJ1-2; no definite D call. This CDR3 contains 11 residues. Trimming cost V 10 bases and J 5 bases, with 11 bases left between them. CDR1 is WSHSY and CDR2 is SAAADI in the germline V gene. CDR3 residues: CATMEGYGYTF. CDR3 coding DNA: TGCGCCACAATGGAGGGTTATGGCTACACCTTC.

This chain joins TRBV29-1 and TRBJ2-5, with no clear D. This CDR3 has 12 amino acids. In germline, CDR1 is SQVTM, CDR2 ANQGSEA. V lost 7 bases and J 4 bases, leaving 13 bases between the germline ends. CDR3 nucleotides: TGCAGCGACCTAGGATTTACAGAGACCCAGTACTTC. Translating gives CSDLGFTETQYF.

A few counts support this clone. CDR3 nucleotide sequence: TGTGCTAGTGGTTTGGGACAGAGCTCCTATAATTCACCCCTCCACTTT. Translation: CASGLGQSSYNSPLHF. This chain links TRBV12-5 with TRBJ1-6; a weak D match, TRBD1 (5 bases). V dropped 1 base and J dropped 0 bases, with 7 bases sitting between them. The CDR3 length is 16 residues. Germline assignment: CDR1 LGHNT and CDR2 FRNRAP.

This chain uses TRBV7-2 with TRBJ1-5, with 10 positions matching TRBD1. Trimming cost V 5 bases and J 2 bases; bases outside gene matches: 3. The CDR3 is 15 amino acids. Germline loops: CDR1 SGHTA, CDR2 FQGNSA. DNA for the CDR3: TGTGCCAGCAGCCGGACAGGGGGAGGCAATCAGCCCCAGCATTTT. Protein: CASSRTGGGNQPQHF.

V usage is TRBV28 and J usage is TRBJ2-7; maybe TRBD2 (5 bases). CDR1 and CDR2 (germline): MDHEN, SYDVKM. This CDR3 contains 14 residues. V shed 3 bases and J shed 2 bases, with 11 bases lying between them. The CDR3 region is CASSFEGFPYEQYF. The CDR3, as DNA: TGTGCCAGCAGTTTCGAGGGATTCCCCTACGAGCAGTACTTC.

The chain has TRBV5-8 and TRBJ2-3; 8 positions match TRBD2. Germline CDR1 reads SGHTS; CDR2 reads YDEGEE. The CDR3 is 12 amino acids. The V and J ends lost 0 bases and 15 bases, in that order; junction bases with no gene match: 6. The CDR3 DNA follows: TGTGCCAGCAGCTTGGGGTTAGCGGGGTCATATTTT. This encodes CASSLGLAGSYF. Drawing the rest from reference TRBV5-8 and TRBJ2-3, the complete variable domain is EAGVTQSPTHLIKTRGQQATLRCSPISGHTSVYWYQQALGLGLQFLLWYDEGEERNRGNFPPRFSGRQFPNYSSELNVNALELEDSALYLCASSLGLAGSYFGPGTRLTVL.

This chain connects TRBV6-6 to TRBJ2-7; D may be TRBD1 (6 bases). This CDR3 spans 13 amino acids. Germline CDR1 reads MNHNY; CDR2 reads SVGAGI (reference sequence). V was trimmed by 6 bases and J by 3 bases, leaving 12 bases between them. The CDR3 spells CASRVGQIYEQYF. In DNA form, the CDR3 reads TGTGCCAGCAGAGTCGGACAGATCTACGAGCAGTACTTC.

V gene TRBV6-5 combines with J gene TRBJ2-3, with a possible D match to TRBD1 (7 bases). Germline V gene lookup returns CDR1 MNHEY and CDR2 SVGAGI. With 2 bases removed from V and 2 bases from J, the gap between germline ends came to 11 bases. CDR3 size: 15 residues. DNA of the CDR3: TGTGCCAGCAGTTACGGCAGGGGGGACACAGATACGCAGTATTTT. Its protein product is CASSYGRGDTDTQYF.

The gene calls are TRBV19 and TRBJ1-1; tentatively, D is TRBD1 (5 bases). Between the trimmed V and J ends, which lost 7 bases and 3 bases, there was a span of 21 bases. The length of the CDR3 is 16 residues. Germline-derived CDR1 and CDR2 are LNHDA and SQIVND (reference sequence). CDR3 in amino acids: CASTWAGHGADTEAFF. The CDR3 DNA is TGTGCCAGTACCTGGGCAGGGCATGGTGCAGACACTGAAGCTTTCTTT.

The V gene is TRBV2, the J gene TRBJ1-2; D gene uncertain. There are 15 residues in the CDR3. Germline V gene lookup returns CDR1 SNHLY and CDR2 FYNNEI. Trimming took 9 bases from V and 2 from J, leaving 19 bases between them. CDR3 sequence (DNA): TGTGCCAGATCCGGCCCCTCGGGGATAAACTATGGCTACACCTTC. Amino acids: CARSGPSGINYGYTF. Using reference TRBV2 and TRBJ1-2 for the parts outside the CDR3, the full variable domain is EPEVTQTPSHQVTQMGQEVILRCVPISNHLYFYWYRQILGQKVEFLVSFYNNEISEKSEIFDDQFSVERPDGSNFTLKIRSTKLEDSAMYFCARSGPSGINYGYTFGSGTRLTVV.

The chain joins TRBV28 to TRBJ2-1; tentatively, D is TRBD2 (5 bases). This CDR3 is built from 14 residues. The V end lost 5 bases, the J end lost 5 bases, and 13 bases lay between the germline ends. Germline V gives CDR1 MDHEN, CDR2 SYDVKM. CDR3 nucleotides: TGTGCCAGCAGTAGAGGTGGGAGAAACAATGAGCAGTTCTTC. Translation gives CASSRGGRNNEQFF.

This clone appeared a single time. The genes are TRBV23-1 and TRBJ2-5; weak D call: TRBD1 (6 bases). TRBV23-1 is placed among ORFs of uncertain function. V lost 8 bases and J 2 bases, leaving 12 bases between the germline ends. There are 13 residues in the CDR3. The CDR3 loop is CASSPGQQETQYF. Here the CDR3 DNA reads TGCGCCAGCTCCCCAGGACAGCAAGAGACCCAGTACTTC.

The chain is built from TRBV5-8 and TRBJ1-5; the D gene is possibly TRBD1 (5 bases). The V gene lost 4 bases and the J gene lost 5 bases, with 16 bases spanning the gap. Germline V gene data show CDR1 as SGHTS and CDR2 as YDEGEE. The CDR3 spans 15 residues. For the CDR3, the DNA is TGTGCCAGCAGCCTATACCCTCTAGGGGATCAGCCCCAGCATTTT. Translated: CASSLYPLGDQPQHF.